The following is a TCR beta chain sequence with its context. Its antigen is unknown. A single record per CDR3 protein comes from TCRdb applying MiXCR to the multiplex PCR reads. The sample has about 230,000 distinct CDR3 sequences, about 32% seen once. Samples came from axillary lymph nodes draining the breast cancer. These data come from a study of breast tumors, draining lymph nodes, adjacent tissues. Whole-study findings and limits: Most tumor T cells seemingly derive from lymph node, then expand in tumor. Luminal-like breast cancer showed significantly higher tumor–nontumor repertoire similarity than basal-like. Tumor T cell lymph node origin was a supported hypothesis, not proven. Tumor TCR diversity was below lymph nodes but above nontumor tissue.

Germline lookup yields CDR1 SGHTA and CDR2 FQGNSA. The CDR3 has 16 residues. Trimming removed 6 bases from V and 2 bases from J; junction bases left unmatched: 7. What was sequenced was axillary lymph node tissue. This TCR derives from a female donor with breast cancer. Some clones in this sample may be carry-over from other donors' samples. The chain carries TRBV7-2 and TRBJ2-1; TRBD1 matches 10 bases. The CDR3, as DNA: TGTGCCAGCAGTAAGGGGGGACAGGGGACCTACAATGAGCAGTTCTTC. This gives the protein CASSKGGQGTYNEQFF.